This TCR beta chain came from a study of blood T cell repertoires in COVID-19 (TCRdb year 2020). In the study overall: Samples covering the acute and convalescent phases of COVID-19 were provided by collaborators in the United States, Italy and Spain. The prospective study material was composed of cDNA or gDNA derived from T cells, B-cell-depleted T cells, or PBMCs. Deeply sampled blood TCRbeta repertoires from subjects exposed to, actively infected with, or recovered from COVID-19 were included in the dataset. A freely available public database, intended as a resource for researchers studying the immune response to SARS-CoV-2, is where the repertoires were released. The samples were drawn from two sources: the first 160 participants of the ongoing ImmuneRACE study, and over 950 subjects contributed by 6 global collaborators. Sample metadata almost always included a de-identified subject ID, COVID-19 status, age in years and sex. Where available, HLA class I and class II types were taken from metadata supplied by the sample provider and were not determined by assay-based typing.

As concerns this clone: Its antigen remains unidentified. There are no base qualities to consult, and no much larger clone falls within one base.

TCRbeta CDR3 regions were amplified from genomic DNA using the immunoSEQ Assay, a bias-controlled multiplex PCR. Concerning the study's data processing: The number of nucleated cells in each sample was estimated by amplification of reference gene primers within the assay. Sequence reads were collapsed and filtered to measure the absolute abundance of every unique TCRbeta CDR3 rearrangement. For each sample, productive Simpson clonality was calculated as the square root of Simpson's diversity index over productive rearrangements. Drawn from immuneACCESS, this table holds only the in-frame rearrangements with V and J called that TCRdb kept. Clones are partly lost; checked studies trace under half to an unresolved V gene and leave the rest unexplained. V and J calls and clone size are as listed in that table; D and trimming were resolved from the DNA. This sample is represented by about 210,000 clones; approximately 82% of them were singletons. In total, the top ten clones hold roughly 2.9% of the sample.

The germline V and J ends show losses of 5 bases and 0 bases respectively, and no gene match explains 12 bases of the junction. The CDR3 has 18 amino acids, counting the end cysteine and phenylalanine. CDR3 DNA is the only sequence kept; it has 54 bases, read in frame from the first base. CDR1 SGHVS and CDR2 FNYEAQ were looked up in the germline V gene. Collaborating institutions collected whole blood in K2EDTA tubes following their own protocols. For TCRbeta analysis, collaborator samples were shipped as frozen whole blood, as isolated PBMCs, or as DNA extracted from either sample type. General conclusions and limits of the study: The quantity of clinical and demographic metadata differed by source and by participant and was supplied without curation.

The chain was built from TRBV7-6 and TRBJ2-1; 8 nucleotides in the junction match TRBD2. The sequenced sample consisted of peripheral blood. This receptor was taken from a man aged 50-59 years with active or convalescent COVID-19. In nucleotides, the sequence is TGTGCCAGCAGCCCCTATCTCTCCGGGACTAGCTCCTACAATGAGCAGTTCTTC. Its amino acids are CASSPYLSGTSSYNEQFF.